One and the same sample provided the 11 T cell receptor beta chains below, sequenced in a study of blood T cell repertoires in COVID-19. Assay used: immunoSEQ multiplex PCR; TCRdb lists only in-frame clones, some missing. Among approximately 230,000 clones, just under 85% were seen once, and the ten largest hold approximately 16%. The sequenced sample was PBMCs or T cells enriched from blood (not recorded which). Source of these receptors: a middle-aged man who had recovered from COVID-19.

The chain has TRBV2 and TRBJ2-1; TRBD2 might be the D (6 bases). The V gene's germline CDR1 is SNHLY and CDR2 FYNNEI. CDR3 length: 13 amino acids. The germline V and J ends were trimmed by 6 bases and 7 bases, with 13 bases remaining between them. The CDR3 DNA sequence: TGTGCCAGCAGCAGACTAGGTGAAAATGAGCAGTTCTTC. Protein: CASSRLGENEQFF.

J is TRBJ1-1 and V is TRBV5-1; TRBD1 aligns across 10 bases. V lost 4 bases to trimming and J lost 5 bases; unmatched junction nucleotides: 5. Germline V gene lookup returns CDR1 SGHRS and CDR2 YFSETQ. There are 14 residues in the CDR3. The CDR3 DNA reads as TGCGCCAGCAGCGGGGGACAGGGGATGACTGAAGCTTTCTTT. Translating gives CASSGGQGMTEAFF.

The V and J genes are TRBV5-8 and TRBJ2-1; D not resolved. The CDR3 is made up of 13 amino acids. CDR1 and CDR2 from the germline V gene are SGHTS and YDEGEE. Trimming removed 3 bases from V and 4 bases from J, with 8 bases in between. The chain's CDR3 is CASSYIRYNEQFF. CDR3 sequence (DNA): TGTGCCAGCAGCTACATCAGATACAATGAGCAGTTCTTC.

The CDR3 DNA reads as TGCGCCAGCAGCGGAGGACTAGCGGGAGGGTGGACCGGGGAGCTGTTTTTT. It specifies CASSGGLAGGWTGELFF. The chain links TRBV5-1 to TRBJ2-2; 15 bases fit TRBD2. V gave up 4 bases and J gave up 5 bases; unmatched junction bases: 6. CDR1 SGHRS and CDR2 YFSETQ come from the germline V gene. The CDR3 spans 17 residues.

This rearrangement joins TRBV10-2 to TRBJ2-7; TRBD2 matches 7 bases. CDR3 size: 15 residues. The germline V gene has CDR1 WSHSY and CDR2 SAAADI. The trim removed 6 bases at V and 3 bases at J, leaving 11 bases unmatched. CDR3 bases: TGCGCCAGCAGGTTCCTAGCGGCCCCGGGCTACGAGCAGTACTTC. Encoded protein: CASRFLAAPGYEQYF.

The CDR3 DNA is TGTGCCTGGAGTGGCAGGGCGGGAGAAAAACTGTTTTTT. Translating it yields CAWSGRAGEKLFF. The rearrangement links TRBV30 to TRBJ1-4, with D possibly matching TRBD1 (5 bases). The CDR3 spans 13 residues. Trimming took 1 base from V and 8 from J, leaving 11 bases between them. Germline assignment: CDR1 GTSNPN and CDR2 SVGIG (reference sequence).

The chain couples TRBV9 to TRBJ2-6; D is unresolved. V lost 2 bases to trimming and J lost 1 base, with 4 bases between them. CDR3 length: 14 residues. Germline CDR1 SGDLS, CDR2 YYNGEE. CDR3 residues: CASSVQSGANVLTF. Here the CDR3 DNA reads TGTGCCAGCAGCGTGCAGTCTGGGGCCAACGTCCTGACTTTC.

This clone was seen a single time. The CDR3 bases are TGTGCCAGCAGTCGGGGACAGGGATATGGCTACACCTTC. Amino acids: CASSRGQGYGYTF. This chain links TRBV12-3 or TRBV12-4 with TRBJ1-2, with 9 bases lining up with TRBD1. CDR3 length: 13 amino acids. Trimming at V came to 5 bases and at J to 5 bases, leaving 3 bases not matched to a gene.

V usage is TRBV29-1 and J usage is TRBJ1-1; D may be TRBD1 (5 bases). Looked up from germline, CDR1 is SQVTM and CDR2 is ANQGSEA. Trimming removed 4 bases from V and 7 bases from J, with 10 bases in between. This CDR3 spans 11 amino acids. CDR3 DNA sequence: TGCAGCGTTGTACCCGGGGGTGAAGCTTTCTTT. It encodes CSVVPGGEAFF.

The gene calls are TRBV30 and TRBJ1-5, with D perhaps TRBD1 (6 bases). Germline assignment: CDR1 GTSNPN and CDR2 SVGIG (reference sequence). This CDR3 has 15 residues. With 2 bases removed from V and 2 bases from J, the gap between germline ends came to 13 bases. CDR3: CAWSPRAGGNQPQHF. The CDR3 DNA is TGTGCCTGGAGTCCACGGGCAGGGGGCAATCAGCCCCAGCATTTT.

The V gene is TRBV28, the J gene TRBJ1-4; D unresolved. CDR1 is MDHEN, CDR2 SYDVKM, per germline. V lost 1 base and J 1 base, leaving 13 bases between the germline ends. The CDR3 extends over 17 amino acids. The CDR3 sequence: CASSLFGGRGTNEKLFF. Here the CDR3 DNA reads TGTGCCAGCAGTTTATTTGGAGGGAGAGGAACTAATGAAAAACTGTTTTTT.